This T cell receptor beta chain was sequenced during a study of identifying expanded T cells in peripheral blood. Broader study findings: Roughly 2-week clone count variance significantly increased as total template count grew. Differentially abundant clones: around 1.2 between replicates, 15 to 17 at about 13 days, approximately 18 at four.

Healthy donors had no documented immune events, such as infections, while sampled. CDR1 and CDR2 from the germline V gene are MNHEY and SVGAGI. With V trimmed by 0 bases and J by 4 bases, 4 bases remained unmatched. This CDR3 region has 16 residues. Generated by immunoSEQ multiplex PCR, the TCRdb table keeps only in-frame clones and is missing some. The table includes approximately 85,000 clones, around 89% detected once. This clone was found a few times. Antigen specificity is unknown. Sequencing was done on a sample of blood. The genes are TRBV6-5 and TRBJ1-2; 11 bases agree with TRBD1. This TCR came from a person between 18 and 70 years old in good health. The CDR3 coding sequence is TGTGCCAGCAGTTACTCCAGGACAGGGGGCGGCTATGGCTACACCTTC. Its translation: CASSYSRTGGGYGYTF.